These T cell receptor beta chains were read from a single sample in a study of blood T cell repertoires in COVID-19. Measured with immunoSEQ multiplex PCR; TCRdb has only the in-frame clones, and not every one. The sample contains 200,000 to 300,000 clones, approximately 84% of which appear only once. The sequencing sample was made of PBMCs or T cells enriched from blood (not recorded which). The receptors stem from a woman aged 40 to 55 with acute COVID-19. The CDR3 runs from the conserved cysteine through the conserved F or W. The order of the fields is J gene, V gene, clone size, CDR3 protein. Clone size is shown for a subset of rows, as once, few, many or a class of expanded clone.

j_gene: TRBJ1-3; v_gene: TRBV11-2; abundance: NA; CDR3aa: CASSLGVGGNTIYF
j_gene: TRBJ2-7; v_gene: TRBV2; abundance: NA; CDR3aa: CASSVSGEQYF
j_gene: TRBJ1-2; v_gene: TRBV2; abundance: NA; CDR3aa: CASSEASVNYGYTF
j_gene: TRBJ2-1; v_gene: TRBV7-8; abundance: NA; CDR3aa: CASSLALGTPGEQFF
j_gene: TRBJ2-5; v_gene: TRBV7-8; abundance: NA; CDR3aa: CASSITSPQETQYF
j_gene: TRBJ2-3; v_gene: TRBV11-2; abundance: NA; CDR3aa: CASSPGVRLAGSDTQYF
j_gene: TRBJ2-7; v_gene: TRBV6-1; abundance: NA; CDR3aa: CASSEAGQGYEQYF
j_gene: TRBJ2-1; v_gene: TRBV6-5; abundance: once; CDR3aa: CASILAGDYNEQFF
j_gene: TRBJ2-2; v_gene: TRBV27; abundance: NA; CDR3aa: CASSLLGLAGAGTGELFF
j_gene: TRBJ2-7; v_gene: TRBV12-3/TRBV12-4; abundance: NA; CDR3aa: CASSFGLVPEQYF
j_gene: TRBJ1-2; v_gene: TRBV12-3/TRBV12-4; abundance: NA; CDR3aa: CASIPGTGGGYTF
j_gene: TRBJ2-1; v_gene: TRBV24-1; abundance: NA; CDR3aa: CATSWGAGEQFF
j_gene: TRBJ2-7; v_gene: TRBV28; abundance: NA; CDR3aa: CASSLALGGDEQYF
j_gene: TRBJ2-7; v_gene: TRBV27; abundance: NA; CDR3aa: CASSPQGRKNYEQYF
j_gene: TRBJ1-2; v_gene: TRBV7-9; abundance: NA; CDR3aa: CASSLGAGYGYTF
j_gene: TRBJ2-2; v_gene: TRBV7-9; abundance: NA; CDR3aa: CASSSLAETGELFF
j_gene: TRBJ2-1; v_gene: TRBV6-1; abundance: NA; CDR3aa: CASSERRDTAYNEQFF
j_gene: TRBJ1-2; v_gene: TRBV29-1; abundance: NA; CDR3aa: CSVTGVNYGYTF
j_gene: TRBJ1-2; v_gene: TRBV30; abundance: NA; CDR3aa: CAWSLDRGAYGYTF
j_gene: TRBJ2-7; v_gene: TRBV11-2; abundance: NA; CDR3aa: CASSFTSGSYEQYF
j_gene: TRBJ1-1; v_gene: TRBV11-3; abundance: few; CDR3aa: CAIRTGENTEAFF
j_gene: TRBJ2-7; v_gene: TRBV19; abundance: NA; CDR3aa: CASSPVNPPGYEQYF
j_gene: TRBJ2-2; v_gene: TRBV10-1; abundance: NA; CDR3aa: CASSVGVDTGELFF
j_gene: TRBJ1-2; v_gene: TRBV11-3; abundance: NA; CDR3aa: CASSLDLEGPGYGYTF
j_gene: TRBJ2-1; v_gene: TRBV5-1; abundance: once; CDR3aa: CASSPGTSGTYNEQFF
j_gene: TRBJ2-4; v_gene: TRBV5-1; abundance: once; CDR3aa: CASSPLTSGIAKNIQYF
j_gene: TRBJ1-2; v_gene: TRBV30; abundance: NA; CDR3aa: CAWSPRGRLPHGYTF
j_gene: TRBJ2-1; v_gene: TRBV19; abundance: NA; CDR3aa: CASSIGGGLAHNEQFF